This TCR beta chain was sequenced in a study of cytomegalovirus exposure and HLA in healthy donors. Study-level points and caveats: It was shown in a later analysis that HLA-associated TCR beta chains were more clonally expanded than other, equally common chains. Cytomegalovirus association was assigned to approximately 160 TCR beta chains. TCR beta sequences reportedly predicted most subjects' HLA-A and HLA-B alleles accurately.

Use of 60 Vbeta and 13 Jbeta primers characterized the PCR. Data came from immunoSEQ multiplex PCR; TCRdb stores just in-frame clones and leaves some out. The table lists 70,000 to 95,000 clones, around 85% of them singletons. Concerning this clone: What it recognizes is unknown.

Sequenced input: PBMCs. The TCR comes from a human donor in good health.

DNA of the CDR3: TGTGCCAGCAGCGGCTCGCGGGACAGGGGGCTAGCAACTAATGAAAAACTGTTTTTT. Translation gives CASSGSRDRGLATNEKLFF. V is TRBV9 and J is TRBJ1-4; 12 bases align to TRBD1. CDR1 is SGDLS and CDR2 is YYNGEE in the germline V gene. This CDR3 spans 19 amino acids. V dropped 3 bases and J dropped 0; count of bases not matched to a gene: 9. Supplemented by reference TRBV9 and TRBJ1-4, the full variable domain reads DSGVTQTPKHLITATGQRVTLRCSPRSGDLSVYWYQQSLDQGLQFLIQYYNGEERAKGNILERFSAQQFPDLHSELNLSSLELGDSALYFCASSGSRDRGLATNEKLFFGSGTQLSVL.